The entry below describes one T cell receptor beta chain. Its target is not known. Gene names are mouse gene names. Read data end 4 residues before the CDR3 end; the end is taken from the germline J gene. Sequencing templates came from extracted RNA that was reverse transcribed into cDNA. The repertoire was sequenced with immunoSEQ multiplex PCR; TCRdb's copy has only in-frame clones and lacks some. This repertoire holds about 300,000 clones, and none appear only once. The data were taken from a study of CD8+ T cells in alopecia areata. Study in general: Grafting placed skin from approximately 6-13-month-old C3H/HeJ donors with spontaneous alopecia onto roughly 6-11-week-old female C3H/HeJ mice. Study conclusions and caveats: Researchers report lesional scalp, most notably alopecia totalis/universalis, outstripped normal scalp in clonality.

Sorting used CD4, CD8alpha, NKG2D, NKG2ACE and other markers on pooled cutaneous lymph node cells. Germline assignment: CDR1 MNHDT and CDR2 YYDKIL. The CDR3 sequence is 14 residues long. Sequencing was performed on CD4+ T cells sorted from a lymph node. This chain joins TRBV17 and TRBJ1-1, with 8 bases fitting TRBD1. The clonotype originates from a C3H/HeJ mouse with alopecia areata. Strain haplotype (MHC): H2-k. CDR3 in amino acids: CASSRDPQGAEVFF. Partial CDR3 DNA: TGTGCTAGCAGTAGAGATCCACAGGGGGCA.